Listed here are 10 T cell receptor beta chains from one sample, sequenced in a study of technical replicates of blood from several donors. Some clones are missing from TCRdb's copy, which holds only in-frame ones; the method was immunoSEQ multiplex PCR. The data show roughly 100,000 clones, with under 96% seen just once and 0.21% held by the top ten. Sample: T cells isolated from PBMCs. These TCRs come from a human donor in good health.

The chain has TRBV27 and TRBJ2-7; D perhaps matches TRBD1 (6 bases). The V gene's germline CDR1 is MNHEY and CDR2 SMNVEV (reference sequence). This CDR3 region has 15 residues. The V gene lost 0 bases and the J gene lost 2 bases, with 11 bases spanning the gap. CDR3 nucleotides: TGTGCCAGCAGTTTATCTCCGGGACACACCTACGAGCAGTACTTC. Protein product: CASSLSPGHTYEQYF.

The chain uses TRBV6-5 and TRBJ2-1; 9 nucleotides match TRBD1. There are 14 residues in the CDR3. Germline V CDR1 and CDR2: MNHEY, SVGAGI. V lost 5 bases and J lost 8; bases outside the gene matches: 7. CDR3 loop: CASSPGTGIHEQFF. DNA of the CDR3: TGTGCCAGCAGTCCCGGGACAGGGATTCATGAGCAGTTCTTC.

This clone was seen once. This chain uses TRBV2 with TRBJ2-7; D gene uncertain. With 10 bases removed from V and 5 bases from J, the gap between germline ends came to 12 bases. This CDR3 contains 11 residues. CDR1 and CDR2 (germline): SNHLY, FYNNEI. CDR3 bases: TGTGCCACCTCTGTCTATAACGAGCAGTACTTC. Encoded protein: CATSVYNEQYF.

The gene calls are TRBV10-3 and TRBJ2-7, with 7 bases that match TRBD1. This CDR3 has 14 amino acids. Trimming removed 7 bases from V and 2 bases from J; junction bases left unmatched: 8. In germline, CDR1 is ENHRY, CDR2 SYGVKD. CDR3 sequence: CAINSGTAAYEQYF. Here the CDR3 DNA reads TGTGCCATCAATTCCGGGACAGCCGCCTACGAGCAGTACTTC.

CDR3 sequence: CAISAQGQPQHF. DNA for the CDR3: TGTGCCATCAGCGCCCAGGGTCAGCCCCAGCATTTT. The rearrangement uses TRBV10-3 and TRBJ1-5; a possible D gene is TRBD1 (5 bases). CDR3 length: 12 amino acids. Looked up from germline, CDR1 is ENHRY and CDR2 is SYGVKD. V lost 6 bases to trimming and J lost 6 bases, with 9 bases between them.

V gene TRBV5-1 combines with J gene TRBJ2-3; D is undetermined. Germline V CDR1 and CDR2: SGHRS, YFSETQ. V lost 6 bases and J lost 0, with 14 bases in between. The CDR3 has 15 residues. CDR3 sequence reads: CASKPHRSSTDTQYF. In DNA form, the CDR3 reads TGCGCCAGCAAACCTCACCGGTCTAGCACAGATACGCAGTATTTT.

CDR3 coding DNA: TGTGCCAGCAGCTTGCGAACAGGGATAAGTCAGCCCCAGCATTTT. Protein product: CASSLRTGISQPQHF. V usage is TRBV11-2 and J usage is TRBJ1-5; weak D call: TRBD1 (6 bases). V gave up 3 bases and J gave up 6 bases, with 15 bases separating them. In germline, CDR1 is SGHAT, CDR2 FQNNGV. The CDR3 is 15 residues long.

This clone showed up just once. The V gene is TRBV11-2, the J gene TRBJ2-3; TRBD2 agrees at 14 bases. The germline CDR1 and CDR2 sequences are SGHAT and FQNNGV. J lost 6 bases, V lost 8 bases, and 13 bases had no gene match. This CDR3 comprises 17 residues. This CDR3 is CASSRLGTSGSPDTQYF. The CDR3 nucleotides are TGTGCCAGCTCTAGGTTGGGGACTAGCGGGAGTCCGGATACGCAGTATTTT. The whole variable domain, remainder taken from reference TRBV11-2 and TRBJ2-3, is EAGVAQSPRYKIIEKRQSVAFWCNPISGHATLYWYQQILGQGPKLLIQFQNNGVVDDSQLPKDRFSAERLKGVDSTLKIQPAKLEDSAVYLCASSRLGTSGSPDTQYFGPGTRLTVL.

The chain is built from TRBV5-4 and TRBJ2-1; TRBD1 might be the D (5 bases). V lost 4 bases and J lost 10, with 15 bases in between. The CDR3 covers 13 residues. CDR1 SGHNT and CDR2 YYREEE come from the germline V gene (reference sequence). The CDR3 region has the DNA TGTGCCAGCAGCCAGCAAGGGGTTGAAGAGCAGTTCTTC. This sequence encodes CASSQQGVEEQFF. Full variable domain (outside the CDR3, taken from reference TRBV5-4 and TRBJ2-1): ETGVTQSPTHLIKTRGQQVTLRCSSQSGHNTVSWYQQALGQGPQFIFQYYREEENGRGNFPPRFSGLQFPNYSSELNVNALELDDSALYLCASSQQGVEEQFFGPGTRLTVL.

This sequence joins TRBV11-2 and TRBJ1-2, with D possibly being TRBD1 (5 bases). V lost 5 bases and J 3 bases, leaving 10 bases between the germline ends. CDR3 length: 13 amino acids. Germline-derived CDR1 and CDR2 are SGHAT and FQNNGV. CDR3 sequence reads: CASSPQGDYGYTF. The CDR3, as DNA: TGTGCCAGCAGCCCGCAGGGCGACTATGGCTACACCTTC.